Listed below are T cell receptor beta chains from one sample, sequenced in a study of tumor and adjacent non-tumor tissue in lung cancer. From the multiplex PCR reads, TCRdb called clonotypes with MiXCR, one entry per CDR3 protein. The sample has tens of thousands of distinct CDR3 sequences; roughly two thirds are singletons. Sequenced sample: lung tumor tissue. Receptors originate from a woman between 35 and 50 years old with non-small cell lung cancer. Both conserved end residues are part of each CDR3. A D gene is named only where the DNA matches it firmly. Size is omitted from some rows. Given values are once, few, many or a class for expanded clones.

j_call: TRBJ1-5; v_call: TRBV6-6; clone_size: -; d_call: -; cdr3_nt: TGTGCCAGCAGTTCCCCGGACTGTTTCAATCAGCCCCAGCATTTT; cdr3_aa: CASSSPDCFNQPQHF
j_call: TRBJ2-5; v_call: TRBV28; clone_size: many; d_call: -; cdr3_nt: TGTGCCAGCCGCGGTCAAGAGACCCAGTACTTC; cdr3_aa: CASRGQETQYF
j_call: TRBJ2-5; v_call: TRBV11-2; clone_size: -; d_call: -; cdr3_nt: TGTGCCAGGAACTTAGTTGGGCGGAGGACCCAAGAGACCCAGTACTTC; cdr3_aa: CARNLVGRRTQETQYF
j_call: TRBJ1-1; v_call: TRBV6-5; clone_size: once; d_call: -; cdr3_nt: TGTGCCAGCAGTGGCCAGAGTGGTGTCGGCACTGAAGCCTTCTTT; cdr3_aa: CASSGQSGVGTEAFF
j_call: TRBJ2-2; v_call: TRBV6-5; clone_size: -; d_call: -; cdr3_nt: TGTGCCAGCACCCGTGACGGCGCCATCGCGGAGCTGTTTTTT; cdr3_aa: CASTRDGAIAELFF
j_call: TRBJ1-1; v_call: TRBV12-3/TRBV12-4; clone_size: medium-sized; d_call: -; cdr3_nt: TGTGCCAGCAGTTTTATCGGGCAAAACACTGAAGCTTTCTTT; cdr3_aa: CASSFIGQNTEAFF
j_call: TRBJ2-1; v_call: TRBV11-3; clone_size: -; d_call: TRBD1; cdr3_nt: TGTGCCGGCAGCTCCTCGGGACAGGGCAACAATGAGCAGTTCTTC; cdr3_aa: CAGSSSGQGNNEQFF
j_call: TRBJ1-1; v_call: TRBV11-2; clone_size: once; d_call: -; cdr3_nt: TGTGCCAGCAGTTTAGTGGGGGATTCGGGAGCTCTCTTT; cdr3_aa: CASSLVGDSGALF
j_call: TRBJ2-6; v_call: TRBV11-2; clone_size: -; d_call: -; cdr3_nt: TGTGCCAGTAGCGCAAGTACAGGGGACTCCTCTGGGGCCAACGTCCTGACTTTC; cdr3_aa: CASSASTGDSSGANVLTF
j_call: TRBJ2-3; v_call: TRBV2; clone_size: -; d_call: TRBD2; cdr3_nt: TGTGCCAGCTCATCTAGCGGATACACAGATACGCAGTATTTT; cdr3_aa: CASSSSGYTDTQYF
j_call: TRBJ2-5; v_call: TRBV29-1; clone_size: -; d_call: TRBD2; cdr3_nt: TGCAGTGCCCGTCGCGGGGGAGAGACCCAGTACTTC; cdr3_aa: CSARRGGETQYF
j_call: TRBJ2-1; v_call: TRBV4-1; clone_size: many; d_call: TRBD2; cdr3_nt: TGCGCCAGCAGCTCCCTAGCGGGAGGGCCGGGTTACAATGAGCAGTTCTTC; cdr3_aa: CASSSLAGGPGYNEQFF
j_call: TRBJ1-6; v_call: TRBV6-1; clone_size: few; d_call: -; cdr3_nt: TGTGCCGCGACAGGACATGGTAATTCACCCCTCCACTTT; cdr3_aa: CAATGHGNSPLHF
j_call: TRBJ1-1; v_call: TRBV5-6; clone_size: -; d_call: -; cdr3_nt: TGTGCCAGCAACTTGTTAGCGACAGATGGGGTAGTCTTT; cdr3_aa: CASNLLATDGVVF
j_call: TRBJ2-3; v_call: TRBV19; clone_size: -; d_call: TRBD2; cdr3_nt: TGTGCCAGTAGTTTCGGAGGACTAGCGGGGGCCACAGATACGCAGTATTTT; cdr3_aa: CASSFGGLAGATDTQYF
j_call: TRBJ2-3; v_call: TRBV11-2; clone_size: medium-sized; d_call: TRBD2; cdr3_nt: TGTGCCAGCAGGCCTCCTATAGCGGGGGGCACAAATACGCAGTATTTT; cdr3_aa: CASRPPIAGGTNTQYF
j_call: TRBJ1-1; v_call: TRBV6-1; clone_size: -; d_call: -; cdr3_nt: TGTGCCAGCAGTCTCCGAGCAGGGGAGACCCCTGAAGCTTTCTTT; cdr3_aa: CASSLRAGETPEAFF
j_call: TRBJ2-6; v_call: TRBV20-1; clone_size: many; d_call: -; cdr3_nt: TGCAGTGCTGTACACATCTCTGGGGCCAACGTCCTGACTTTC; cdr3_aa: CSAVHISGANVLTF
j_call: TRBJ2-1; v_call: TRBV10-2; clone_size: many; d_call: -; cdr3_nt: TGCGCCAGCAGTGCCCACAATGAGCAGTTCTTC; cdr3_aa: CASSAHNEQFF
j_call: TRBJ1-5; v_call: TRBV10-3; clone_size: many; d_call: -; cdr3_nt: TGTGCCATCAGTGAGGGCGGGTTCAATCAGCCCCAGCATTTT; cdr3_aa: CAISEGGFNQPQHF
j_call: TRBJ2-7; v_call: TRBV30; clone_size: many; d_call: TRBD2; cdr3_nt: TGTGCCTGGAGTGTCGGGGGGAGCGACGGGATACGGCAGTACTTC; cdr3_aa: CAWSVGGSDGIRQYF
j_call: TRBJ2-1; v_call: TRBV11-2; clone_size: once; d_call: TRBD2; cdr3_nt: TGTGCTAGTCGCTTAGGGACTAGCTCCTACAATAAGCAGTTCTTC; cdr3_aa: CASRLGTSSYNKQFF
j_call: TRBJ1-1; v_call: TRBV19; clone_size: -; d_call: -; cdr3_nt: TGTGCCACTAGTACTTACCCTTGGACCTGGATGGCTTTCTTT; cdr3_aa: CATSTYPWTWMAFF
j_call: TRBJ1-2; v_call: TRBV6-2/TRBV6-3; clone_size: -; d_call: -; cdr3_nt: TGTGCCAGCAATTGGAAGGGGGTTAGCTATGACTACATCTTC; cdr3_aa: CASNWKGVSYDYIF
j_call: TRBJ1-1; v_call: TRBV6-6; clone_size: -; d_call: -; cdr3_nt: TGTACTAGCAGTTACTCCCCCCACCGAACGGACACTGAAGCTTTCTTT; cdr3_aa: CTSSYSPHRTDTEAFF
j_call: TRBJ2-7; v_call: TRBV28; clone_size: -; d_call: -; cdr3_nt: TGTGCCAGCAGTTTACTGGCAGGTTGGGTCGACCAGTATTTC; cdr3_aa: CASSLLAGWVDQYF
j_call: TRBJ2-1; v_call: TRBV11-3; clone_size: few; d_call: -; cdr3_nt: TGTGCCAGCGACTTCGATTTCGTGGGCAATGAGCAGTTCTTC; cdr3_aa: CASDFDFVGNEQFF
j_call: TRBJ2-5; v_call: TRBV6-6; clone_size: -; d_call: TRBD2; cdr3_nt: TGTGCCGGCAGTTACGGGGGATTAGCGGGGAGAAGGGAGACCCAGTACTTC; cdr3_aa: CAGSYGGLAGRRETQYF
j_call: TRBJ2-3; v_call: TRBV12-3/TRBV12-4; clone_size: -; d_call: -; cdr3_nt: TGTGCCAGCAATGCAGACGGCCCCACAGATACGCAGTATTTT; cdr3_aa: CASNADGPTDTQYF
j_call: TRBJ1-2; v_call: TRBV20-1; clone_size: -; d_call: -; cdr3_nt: TGCAGTGCTAGGTCTGGGAGGCCAGGCTACACCTTC; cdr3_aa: CSARSGRPGYTF
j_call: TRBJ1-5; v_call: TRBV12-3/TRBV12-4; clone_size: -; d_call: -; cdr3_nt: TGTGGCAGCAGTTTGAACAGCCGTAGCAATCAGCCCCAGCATTTT; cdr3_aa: CGSSLNSRSNQPQHF
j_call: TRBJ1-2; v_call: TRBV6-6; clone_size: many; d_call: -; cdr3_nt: TGTGCCAGCGGGACCGCCAACTATGGCTACACCTTC; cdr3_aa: CASGTANYGYTF
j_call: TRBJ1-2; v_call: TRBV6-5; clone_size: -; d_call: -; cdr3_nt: TGTGTCAGCAGTTACGGGGCAAGGTCTGACTATGACTACACCTTC; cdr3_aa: CVSSYGARSDYDYTF
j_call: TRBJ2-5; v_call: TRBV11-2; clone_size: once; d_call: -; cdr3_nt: TGTGTCAGCAACTTCCAGGGGGTGGGGGGGACCCAGTACTTC; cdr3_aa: CVSNFQGVGGTQYF